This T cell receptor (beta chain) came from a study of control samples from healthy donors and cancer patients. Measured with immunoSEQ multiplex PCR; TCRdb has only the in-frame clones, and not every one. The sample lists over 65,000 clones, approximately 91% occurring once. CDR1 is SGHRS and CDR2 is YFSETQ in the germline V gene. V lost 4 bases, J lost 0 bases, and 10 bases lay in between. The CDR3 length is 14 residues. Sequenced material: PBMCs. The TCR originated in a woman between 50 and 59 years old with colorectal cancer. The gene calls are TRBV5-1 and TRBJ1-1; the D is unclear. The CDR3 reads CASSVFTVNTEAFF. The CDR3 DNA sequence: TGCGCCAGCAGCGTATTTACAGTGAACACTGAAGCTTTCTTT.